This entry lists 16 T cell receptor beta chains sequenced from one sample in a study of shared clonotypes between healthy human individuals. Libraries were prepared by immunoSEQ multiplex PCR; TCRdb keeps only in-frame clonotypes and omits some of them. Of 450,000 to 500,000 clones in the sample, 76% were seen once. Sequencing was carried out using PBMCs. These receptors were taken from a middle-aged woman in good health. Some clones in this sample may be carry-over from other donors' samples.

V gene TRBV5-1 combines with J gene TRBJ2-6; TRBD1 matches 7 bases. Germline V gene lookup returns CDR1 SGHRS and CDR2 YFSETQ. The V and J ends lost 3 bases and 0 bases, in that order; junction bases with no gene match: 9. The CDR3 covers 18 residues. The DNA for the CDR3 is TGCGCCAGCAGCTCGGACAGGTGGGGAAGCTCTGGGGCCAACGTCCTGACTTTC. Protein product: CASSSDRWGSSGANVLTF.

V is TRBV30 and J is TRBJ2-5; tentative D call: TRBD1 (6 bases). Trimming removed 2 bases at V and 5 bases at J, with 12 bases between. Germline CDR1 GTSNPN, CDR2 SVGIG (reference sequence). This CDR3 has 13 amino acids. Here the CDR3 reads CAWSQQGSETQYF. For the CDR3, the DNA is TGTGCCTGGAGTCAACAGGGAAGCGAGACCCAGTACTTC. Combining the CDR3 with reference TRBV30 and TRBJ2-5 gives the whole variable domain SQTIHQWPATLVQPVGSPLSLECTVEGTSNPNLYWYRQAAGRGLQLLFYSVGIGQISSEVPQNLSASRPQDRQFILSSKKLLLSDSGFYLCAWSQQGSETQYFGPGTRLLVL.

The gene calls are TRBV27 and TRBJ2-1; 16 bases are shared with TRBD2. Germline V gene lookup returns CDR1 MNHEY and CDR2 SMNVEV (reference sequence). This CDR3 is 19 amino acids long. V was clipped by 5 bases and J by 8 bases; unmatched bases: 15. CDR3 in amino acids: CASSTPGTSGRAFLDEQFF. The CDR3, as DNA: TGTGCCAGCAGTACTCCCGGGACTAGCGGGAGGGCCTTTCTCGATGAGCAGTTCTTC.

The CDR3, as DNA: TGTGCCAGCACTAGACAGGGATATAATTCACCCCTCCACTTT. The encoded protein is CASTRQGYNSPLHF. V is TRBV28 and J is TRBJ1-6; 7 bases match TRBD1. Germline V gives CDR1 MDHEN, CDR2 SYDVKM. The length of the CDR3 is 14 residues. Trimming at V came to 7 bases and at J to 4 bases, leaving 4 bases not matched to a gene.

On this clone: The sample contains more than one DNA sequence encoding this CDR3. The chain recombines TRBV27 with TRBJ1-2; D perhaps matches TRBD1 (6 bases). CDR3 length equals 16 residues. Looked up from germline, CDR1 is MNHEY and CDR2 is SMNVEV (reference sequence). The ends were cut back, 5 bases at V and 0 bases at J, with 16 bases in the middle. The DNA of the CDR3 is TGTGCCAGCAGTACCCACAGGGTCTCGGCTAACTATGGCTACACCTTC. Translating gives CASSTHRVSANYGYTF.

V usage is TRBV19 and J usage is TRBJ1-3; D remains ambiguous. CDR1 LNHDA and CDR2 SQIVND come from the germline V gene (reference sequence). Between the trimmed V and J ends, which lost 5 bases and 8 bases, there was a span of 13 bases. The CDR3 runs 13 residues. In DNA form, the CDR3 reads TGTGCCAGTAGTCCCGGATTTGGGTACACCATATATTTT. Translation: CASSPGFGYTIYF.

In its sample, this clone was seen once. This rearrangement joins TRBV18 to TRBJ2-7; 7 nucleotides match TRBD1. Germline trimming cut 6 bases from V and 0 bases from J; bases unmatched to any gene: 11. The CDR3 consists of 16 residues. Germline values: CDR1 KGHSH, CDR2 LQKENI. The CDR3 loop reads CASSRSGQTSSYEQYF. Here the CDR3 DNA reads TGTGCCAGCTCGCGATCGGGACAGACAAGCTCCTACGAGCAGTACTTC.

This clone was picked up a small number of times. One junction end does not reproduce the germline sequence, and a read error may be involved. This chain links TRBV4-1 with TRBJ2-7; 11 bases line up with TRBD1. This CDR3 is built from 21 residues. Germline V gene lookup returns CDR1 MGHRA and CDR2 YSYEKL. The CDR3 loop is CAGSQVYGGQGARSFRDEQYF. In DNA, the CDR3 is TGCGCCGGCAGCCAAGTGTATGGAGGACAGGGGGCGCGGAGTTTCCGGGACGAGCAGTACTTC.

The V gene is TRBV18, the J gene TRBJ2-7; no reliable D call. The germline CDR1 and CDR2 sequences are KGHSH and LQKENI. Deletions cut 4 bases from V and 2 bases from J, with 9 bases between. The CDR3 totals 13 residues. The CDR3 spells CASSRVGTYEQYF. Written as DNA, the CDR3 is TGTGCCAGCTCACGGGTGGGGACCTACGAGCAGTACTTC.

This clone was recorded a few times. Mismatch with germline at one junction end may stem from a read error. The chain carries TRBV7-7 and TRBJ2-2; D is uncertain. The CDR3 runs 14 residues. The germline CDR1 and CDR2 sequences are SSHAT and FNYEAQ (reference sequence). CDR3 bases: TGTGCTAGCAGCCCTTCGCCCGGGACCGGGGAGCTGTTTTTT. Its translation: CASSPSPGTGELFF.

The sample holds a few counts of this clone. The V and J genes are TRBV7-9 and TRBJ2-7, with 15 bases fitting TRBD2. Trimming cost V 4 bases and J 3 bases; bases outside gene matches: 7. CDR1 and CDR2 from the germline V gene are SEHNR and FQNEAQ (reference sequence). The CDR3 runs to 17 residues. CDR3 nucleotide sequence: TGTGCCAGCAGCTCACGGACTAGCGGGAGGGTTAACTACGAGCAGTACTTC. As protein: CASSSRTSGRVNYEQYF.

The V call is TRBV9, the J call TRBJ1-3; D gene unclear. From germline, CDR1 is SGDLS and CDR2 YYNGEE. The V and J ends lost 2 bases and 0 bases respectively, with 12 bases between them. This CDR3 region has 16 residues. DNA for the CDR3: TGTGCCAGCAGCGTCGGGCCCATGAGCTCTGGAAACACCATATATTTT. It is translated as CASSVGPMSSGNTIYF.

This chain connects TRBV10-3 to TRBJ1-1; TRBD1 aligns across 10 bases. J gave up 7 bases and V 4 bases, and 6 bases lay outside the gene matches. The length of the CDR3 is 14 residues. Per the germline V gene, CDR1 is ENHRY and CDR2 is SYGVKD. CDR3 coding DNA: TGTGCCATCAGTGCCCCGGACAGGGGGGATGAAGCTTTCTTT. It is translated as CAISAPDRGDEAFF.

The chain is built from TRBV5-1 and TRBJ1-2, with D possibly TRBD1 on 5 matching bases. From germline, CDR1 is SGHRS and CDR2 YFSETQ. V was clipped by 4 bases and J by 5 bases, with 21 bases between them. The CDR3 extends over 16 amino acids. For the CDR3, the DNA is TGCGCCAGCAGCCCATCCTTGGGGGAGGCAGGGTATGGCTACACCTTC. Its protein product is CASSPSLGEAGYGYTF.

V usage is TRBV13 and J usage is TRBJ2-5; D is perhaps TRBD1 (5 bases). Germline CDR1 reads PRHDT; CDR2 reads FYEKMQ (reference sequence). With 6 bases removed from V and 5 bases from J, the gap between germline ends came to 16 bases. CDR3 length equals 14 residues. The CDR3 DNA follows: TGTGCCAGCAGGGATGGGGCCTCTTGGGAGACCCAGTACTTC. Translated: CASRDGASWETQYF.

Only a few counts were recorded for this clone. V usage is TRBV19 and J usage is TRBJ2-5, with no clear D. V dropped 5 bases and J dropped 1 base, with 14 bases sitting between them. The CDR3 length is 15 residues. Looked up from germline, CDR1 is LNHDA and CDR2 is SQIVND (reference sequence). In DNA, the CDR3 is TGTGCCAGTAGTGCCTCGTCGCTCCCCCAAGAGACCCAGTACTTC. Protein: CASSASSLPQETQYF.